The rows below give T cell receptor beta chains drawn from one sample of a study of post-analysis software for immune sequencing data. From the PCR reads, TCRdb called clonotypes with MiXCR, one entry per CDR3 protein. The sample shows roughly 870,000 distinct CDR3 sequences, about 57% of them seen only once. Specimen: blood. The receptors stem from a girl aged 10 to 17 with multiple sclerosis. CDR3s include the opening cysteine and the closing phenylalanine or tryptophan. A D gene is named only where the DNA matches it firmly. Some rows have no size entry. The others give once, few or many, or a class for an expanded clone.

abundance	v_gene	d_gene	j_gene	CDR3nt	CDR3aa
once	TRBV5-1	.	TRBJ2-7	TGCGCCAGCAGCTTGGCCGTGGCGGAAAGCTCCTACGAGCAGTACTTC	CASSLAVAESSYEQYF
.	TRBV29-1	.	TRBJ1-2	TGCAGCGTTGACGGCGGCTATGGCTACACCTTC	CSVDGGYGYTF
.	TRBV15	.	TRBJ2-3	TGTGCCACCAGCACCCCCCTGAGCGGCTTTAACACAGATACGCAGTATTTT	CATSTPLSGFNTDTQYF
.	TRBV7-7	TRBD2	TRBJ2-1	TGTGCTAGCAGCCGCAGTATTAGCGGGAGGGATTACAATGAGCAGTTCTTC	CASSRSISGRDYNEQFF
.	TRBV3-1	TRBD2	TRBJ2-1	TGTGCCAGCAGCCCTGCCCTAGCGGTAAGCTCCTACAATGAGCAGTTCTTC	CASSPALAVSSYNEQFF
.	TRBV7-9	.	TRBJ2-3	TGTGCCACCAGGGATAGCAGTAGCACAGATACGCAGTATTTT	CATRDSSSTDTQYF
.	TRBV5-1	TRBD1	TRBJ2-6	TGCGCCAGCAGCCAGGACAGGTTTCCATATAGCTCTGGGGCCAACGTCCTGACTTTC	CASSQDRFPYSSGANVLTF
.	TRBV10-3	.	TRBJ2-7	TGTGCCAGCGGGACATCGGGGGGCTACGAGCAGTACTTC	CASGTSGGYEQYF
.	TRBV5-1	TRBD2	TRBJ2-7	TGCGCCAGCAGCTTGAGGACTAGCGGGGGCCAGAGCTCCTACGAGCAGTACTTC	CASSLRTSGGQSSYEQYF
.	TRBV3-1	.	TRBJ2-4	TGTGCCAGCAGCCAAGCGCGGACTAATACCAAAAACATTCAGTACTTC	CASSQARTNTKNIQYF
.	TRBV5-1	.	TRBJ2-1	TGCGCCAGCAGCTGGTACAGGGCGCGGGGCTCCTACAATGAGCAGTTCTTC	CASSWYRARGSYNEQFF
.	TRBV7-2	TRBD2	TRBJ2-5	TGTGCCAGCAGCTTAGCGCGGTCTAGCGGGGGAGAGACCCAGTACTTC	CASSLARSSGGETQYF
.	TRBV5-1	.	TRBJ1-1	TGCGCCAGCAGCGCCCGAAGGGTTGGGACTGAAGCTTTCTTT	CASSARRVGTEAFF
few	TRBV7-2	.	TRBJ2-3	TGTGCCAGCAGCTTAGAGGGACCTCGGACAGATACGCAGTATTTT	CASSLEGPRTDTQYF
.	TRBV20-1	.	TRBJ2-7	TGCAGTGCTCCGCGTGGGAAACCCCCTTTACACGAGCAGTACTTC	CSAPRGKPPLHEQYF
few	TRBV20-1	.	TRBJ2-7	TGCAGTGCTAGGGACGGGAGATCCCCCTACGAGCAGTACTTC	CSARDGRSPYEQYF
.	TRBV6-5	.	TRBJ2-1	TGTGCCAGCAGTAAATCTTGGGACCGTGAGCAGTTCTTC	CASSKSWDREQFF
few	TRBV7-2	TRBD2	TRBJ2-7	TGTGCCAGCAGCATACTAGCGGGATCCTACGAGCAGTACTTC	CASSILAGSYEQYF
.	TRBV12-5	TRBD1	TRBJ1-2	TGTGCTAGTGGAATCGAGTCCGGGACAGCGAACTATGGCTACACCTTC	CASGIESGTANYGYTF
.	TRBV10-3	.	TRBJ1-2	TGTGCCATCAGTGAGACACGGAAAGCTAACTATGGCTACACCTTC	CAISETRKANYGYTF
once	TRBV29-1	TRBD1	TRBJ2-7	TGCAGCGTTGCCCCCTTGACAGGGAAGATTCACGAGCAGTACTTC	CSVAPLTGKIHEQYF
.	TRBV9	.	TRBJ2-3	TGTACCAGCAGCGTAGGCAGACGCACAGATACGCAGTATTTT	CTSSVGRRTDTQYF
.	TRBV9	TRBD1	TRBJ1-2	TGTGCCAGCAGCGTAGCTGGCCAGGGGGCGTCTGGCTACACCTTC	CASSVAGQGASGYTF
few	TRBV7-9	.	TRBJ2-1	TGTGCCAGCAGCTTAGAGCAGGAGAGGAGGGTGGCCAATGAGCAGTTCTTC	CASSLEQERRVANEQFF
.	TRBV20-1	.	TRBJ2-2	TGCAGTGCTAGCCCCCCTGACAGAGACACCGGGGAGCGGTTTTTT	CSASPPDRDTGERFF
.	TRBV4-1	.	TRBJ2-7	TGCGCCAGCAGCCAGGGGACCGTGACGTACTTC	CASSQGTVTYF
.	TRBV20-1	.	TRBJ2-3	TGCAGTGCCAAAAGGGGGGATACGCAGTATTTT	CSAKRGDTQYF
.	TRBV29-1	.	TRBJ2-4	TGCAGCGTTGAATCAACTGACCGGGACGGAAAAAACATTCAGTACTTC	CSVESTDRDGKNIQYF
few	TRBV15	TRBD1	TRBJ2-1	TGTGCCACCAGCAGAGACCCCGGACAGGGTACCCGCAATGAGCAGTTCTTC	CATSRDPGQGTRNEQFF
.	TRBV18	TRBD2	TRBJ2-1	TGTGCCAGCTCACCTAACCTAGCGGGGGGGCGTGAGCAGTTCTTC	CASSPNLAGGREQFF
.	TRBV7-8	TRBD2	TRBJ2-3	TGTGCCAGCAGCATCGGGACTAATACGCAGTATTTT	CASSIGTNTQYF
few	TRBV4-1	.	TRBJ2-7	TGCGCCAGCAGCCAATCATGGCAGGACTCCTACGAGCAGTACTTC	CASSQSWQDSYEQYF
few	TRBV20-1	TRBD1	TRBJ1-2	TGCAGTGCTGAAGGCGACAGGGTGGGTGGCTACACCTTC	CSAEGDRVGGYTF
.	TRBV29-1	.	TRBJ1-2	TGCAGCGTTGACCACCCCTCGGGGGATCGTAACTATGGCTACACCTTC	CSVDHPSGDRNYGYTF
few	TRBV7-6	.	TRBJ2-7	TGTGCCAGCAGCTTAAAAGATCGGGTCTACGAGCAGTACTTC	CASSLKDRVYEQYF
.	TRBV5-1	.	TRBJ2-7	TGCGCCAGCAGCATCTGGCCGCCCCCATACGAGCAGTACTTC	CASSIWPPPYEQYF
.	TRBV29-1	.	TRBJ2-5	TGCAGCGTTCTGGTTGGCCCTGGGGGAATCCACACCCAGTACTTC	CSVLVGPGGIHTQYF
.	TRBV4-2	.	TRBJ2-5	TGTGCCAGCAGCCCGCAACCGGGCGGTAGGGAAGAGACCCAGTACTTC	CASSPQPGGREETQYF
.	TRBV7-3	.	TRBJ1-2	TGTGCCAGCAGCCTGGAGAAAAGCCGTACAGAATCCCTGTATGGCTACACCTTC	CASSLEKSRTESLYGYTF
once	TRBV5-1	TRBD1	TRBJ2-3	TGCGCCAGCAGCGAAACCGGGACAGGCCCCACAGATACGCAGTATTTT	CASSETGTGPTDTQYF
.	TRBV12-5	TRBD1	TRBJ2-1	TGTGCTAGTGGGTCCCTGACAGGGGGCCCTTACAATGAGCAGTTCTTC	CASGSLTGGPYNEQFF
.	TRBV11-1	.	TRBJ2-5	TGTGCCAGCAGCTTCGTGGGCCGACAAGAGACCCAGTACTTC	CASSFVGRQETQYF
few	TRBV20-1	.	TRBJ2-1	TGCAGTGCTAGAGATTGGCTGAACAATGAGCAGTTCTTC	CSARDWLNNEQFF
few	TRBV7-2	.	TRBJ2-1	TGTGCCAGCAGCTTAGACCCGGGCTTTACTAATGAGCAGTTCTTC	CASSLDPGFTNEQFF
.	TRBV20-1	.	TRBJ1-1	TGCAGTGCCTTCAGAGGGGATTCAGCTTTCTTT	CSAFRGDSAFF
.	TRBV14	.	TRBJ1-1	TGTGCCAGCATGCGGACAGCGGGAACTGAAGCTTTCTTT	CASMRTAGTEAFF
.	TRBV7-9	.	TRBJ2-3	TGTGCCAGCAGCTTAGCCCGAGGAAGGGTCGCAGATACGCAGTATTTT	CASSLARGRVADTQYF
.	TRBV3-1	TRBD2	TRBJ2-1	TGTGCCAGCAGCCAACAAGCGGGAGGGGGCAATGAGCAGTTCTTC	CASSQQAGGGNEQFF
few	TRBV20-1	.	TRBJ2-7	TGCAGTGCTAGAAGGTACGGGACATCCTACGAGCAGTACTTC	CSARRYGTSYEQYF
.	TRBV29-1	TRBD1	TRBJ2-5	TGCAGCGCTCGGGACAGGCGTGGAGAGACCCAGTACTTC	CSARDRRGETQYF
.	TRBV10-3	.	TRBJ2-2	TGTGCCATCGCAGGGGTTAACACCGGGGAGCTGTTTTTT	CAIAGVNTGELFF
.	TRBV18	.	TRBJ2-3	TGTGCCAGCTCACTGACCCATATAAGAAGCACAGATACGCAGTATTTT	CASSLTHIRSTDTQYF
.	TRBV6-2/TRBV6-3	TRBD2	TRBJ2-1	TGTGCCAGCAGAGCCGAGGGACTAGCTAATGAGCAGTTCTTC	CASRAEGLANEQFF
many	TRBV10-3	TRBD2	TRBJ2-5	TGTGCCATCAGCGATAGCGGGAGGGCCAGTTTCGGTGAGACCCAGTACTTC	CAISDSGRASFGETQYF
.	TRBV7-9	.	TRBJ2-7	TGTGCCAGCAGCTTAGCGCCGGGGATTTCCTACGAGCAGTACTTC	CASSLAPGISYEQYF
.	TRBV9	.	TRBJ2-5	TGTGCCAGCAGCTCACCATCGTGGCGGGGTCAAGAGACCCAGTACTTC	CASSSPSWRGQETQYF